The entry below gives a single TCR beta chain sequence along with its context. The authors' processing: Reference gene primer amplification gave nucleated cell count estimates. The data were produced by immunoSEQ multiplex PCR, yet TCRdb's version contains in-frame clones alone and is incomplete. For V, J and clone size, that table is used; D and trimming come from the DNA. The table has about 98,000 clones, 81% seen once. The data stem from a study of blood T cell repertoires in COVID-19. Study details: Donors in the United States, Italy and Spain gave samples during acute or convalescent COVID-19. Sources were T cells, B-cell-depleted T cells, or PBMCs; the material itself was cDNA or gDNA.

The germline V and J ends were trimmed by 4 bases and 6 bases, with 19 bases remaining between them. Germline lookup yields CDR1 SGHRS and CDR2 YFSETQ. The CDR3 extends over 15 amino acids. V gene TRBV5-1 combines with J gene TRBJ1-2, with D tentatively TRBD1 (5 bases). The sequence came from a woman older than 75 with acute or convalescent COVID-19. Material: peripheral blood. In DNA, the CDR3 is TGCGCCAGCAGCCCCACGAACGGCAGGGTCGATGGCTACACCTTC. It is translated as CASSPTNGRVDGYTF.